Listed below are T cell receptor beta chains from one sample, sequenced in a study of shared T cell receptors in the human thymus. Sequencing was performed with immunoSEQ multiplex PCR; in TCRdb, only in-frame clones are kept and a portion is missing. Of hundreds of thousands of clones detected, around 87% appear once; the ten largest clones hold 0.0094%. This same sample was also part of a study on human thymus T cells.

Source material: thymocytes. All receptors derive from a boy under two years old with a congenital heart defect. CDR3s include the opening cysteine and the closing phenylalanine or tryptophan. The D gene is left open where the match is weak. Not all rows give a size; the values are once, few, many and, for expanded clones, a class.

V gene	D gene	clone size	J gene	CDR3 DNA	CDR3 protein
TRBV20-1	.	.	TRBJ1-5	TGCAGCGCGGATGGTCAGCCCCAGCATTTT	CSADGQPQHF
TRBV11-2	.	.	TRBJ1-1	TGTGCCAGCAGCTCTCAGGGCTCGAACACTGAAGCTTTCTTT	CASSSQGSNTEAFF
TRBV2	.	.	TRBJ2-3	TGTGCCAGCAGTGAAGGGGAGTTATTAGTCGCGTCAGATACGCAGTATTTT	CASSEGELLVASDTQYF
TRBV7-3	TRBD1	few	TRBJ2-7	TGTGCCAGCAGCTTATTCCGGGACAGGGTATGTGACGAGCAGTACTTC	CASSLFRDRVCDEQYF
TRBV5-1	TRBD2	.	TRBJ2-7	TGCGCCAGCAGCTTGGAGGGGGGACTAGCGGGACCCTCCTACGAGCAGTACTTC	CASSLEGGLAGPSYEQYF
TRBV30	.	few	TRBJ2-7	TGTGCCTGGAGTGTAGGGGGGGCGCGCGAGCAGTACTTC	CAWSVGGAREQYF
TRBV7-6	TRBD1	few	TRBJ2-7	TGTGCCAGCAGTTCCCAGGGGGCGAGGGGTTCCTACGAGCAGTACTTC	CASSSQGARGSYEQYF
TRBV5-1	TRBD1	.	TRBJ1-1	TGCGCCAGCAGCTTACGAAACCCGACAGGGCCCATGAACACTGAAGCTTTCTTT	CASSLRNPTGPMNTEAFF
TRBV7-7	TRBD2	.	TRBJ2-1	TGTGCCAGCAGCGGAGGGACTAGCGGTTTCAATGAGCAGTTCTTC	CASSGGTSGFNEQFF
TRBV12-5	TRBD2	.	TRBJ2-7	TGTGCTAGTGGTTTGGGGACTAGCAGCTACGAGCAGTACTTC	CASGLGTSSYEQYF
TRBV14	TRBD1	.	TRBJ1-2	TGTGCCAGCAGCCAAGTACCCGCAAACCGGGACAGGGGGGTCTATGGCTACACCTTC	CASSQVPANRDRGVYGYTF
TRBV4-1	.	once	TRBJ2-7	TGCGCCAGCAGCCAAGGGCAGACCTACGAGCAGTACTTC	CASSQGQTYEQYF
TRBV4-1	.	.	TRBJ2-1	TGCGCCAGCAGCCAAGATTCCAGCGGACCCTACAATGAGCAGTTCTTC	CASSQDSSGPYNEQFF
TRBV28	TRBD1	few	TRBJ1-5	TGTGCCAGCCGACCGGGACAGGGATGGGATAGCAATCAGCCCCAGCATTTT	CASRPGQGWDSNQPQHF
TRBV9	TRBD1	.	TRBJ2-6	TGTGCCAGCAGCGTAGTATGGGACAGGGGTCCATCTGGGGCCAACGTCCTGACTTTC	CASSVVWDRGPSGANVLTF
TRBV15	.	.	TRBJ1-5	TGTGCCACCAGCAGAGATGGGGAGGGGGAGGGCAATCAGCCCCAGCATTTT	CATSRDGEGEGNQPQHF
TRBV14	TRBD1	.	TRBJ2-5	TGTGCCAGCAGCCAAGATCGAAGTTGGGACAGGGTTGTGGAGACCCAGTACTTC	CASSQDRSWDRVVETQYF
TRBV9	TRBD1	.	TRBJ2-1	TGTGCCAGCAGCAACAGGGGGAAATTGAATGAGCAGTTCTTC	CASSNRGKLNEQFF
TRBV5-4	TRBD1	.	TRBJ1-5	TGTGCCAGCAGCCTGGACAGGGCCGATCAGCCCCAGCATTTT	CASSLDRADQPQHF
TRBV5-4	.	few	TRBJ1-1	TGTGCCAGCAGCATTACAGGGATAGGTGTGGGCACTGAAGCTTTCTTT	CASSITGIGVGTEAFF